This T cell receptor beta chain was captured by sequencing in a study of blood T cells in healthy people across ages. Notes on the study in general: Aged donors had fewer naive CD4+ cells and lower diversity than long-lived donors.

A second PCR, run for roughly 7 to 11 cycles, used a sample-barcoded 5' primer plus a J-beta primer mix. Every cDNA was tagged by a template-switch adaptor with 12 random nucleotides. TCRdb analysed the 5' RACE reads with MiXCR anew, one entry per CDR3 protein. The sample yields around 1.5 million distinct CDR3 sequences, about 40% seen once. Comment on this clonotype: Its target is unknown.

This CDR3 has 14 residues. CDR1 and CDR2 from the germline V gene are DFQATT and SNEGSKA (reference sequence). V gave up 1 base and J gave up 4 bases; unmatched junction bases: 5. This chain joins TRBV20-1 and TRBJ1-2; 8 nucleotides match TRBD1. This clonotype was sampled from a young woman in good health. Sequencing input: blood. Here the CDR3 reads CSARGATGAYGYTF. As DNA, the CDR3 is TGCAGTGCTAGAGGAGCGACAGGGGCCTATGGCTACACCTTC.